One and the same sample provided the 3 T cell receptor beta chains below, sequenced in a study of shared clonotypes between healthy human individuals. Here immunoSEQ multiplex PCR was the method, and the copy in TCRdb shows in-frame clones only, minus some. Of 2 million to 2.5 million clones detected, around 95% appear once; the ten largest clones hold 0.13%. Sequenced: naive CD4+ T cells sorted from blood. As to subset: CD45RA+ positively selected. These receptors all come from a man aged 18 to 29 in good health.

The J gene is TRBJ1-1, the V gene TRBV6-1; D gene uncertain. Germline CDR1 is MNHNS and CDR2 is SASEGT. V was pared by 1 base and J by 0 bases, with 12 bases between. This CDR3 spans 16 amino acids. CDR3 residues: CASSEGALGMNTEAFF. The CDR3 nucleotides read TGTGCCAGCAGTGAAGGAGCTCTTGGCATGAACACTGAAGCTTTCTTT.

As regards this clone: Additional DNA sequences in this sample encode the identical CDR3. This chain links TRBV30 with TRBJ1-3; TRBD1 might be the D (5 bases). The germline V and J ends were trimmed by 0 bases and 3 bases, with 12 bases remaining between them. Germline V gene sequence: CDR1 GTSNPN, CDR2 SVGIG (reference sequence). The CDR3 runs 15 residues. CDR3 nucleotides: TGTGCCTGGAGTGTAAGGCAGGGAAGTGGAAACACCATATATTTT. It specifies CAWSVRQGSGNTIYF.

The chain carries TRBV2 and TRBJ1-2; D possibly corresponds to TRBD1 (6 bases). Trimming removed 7 bases from V and 0 bases from J, with 12 bases in between. CDR1 and CDR2 (germline): SNHLY, FYNNEI. This CDR3 contains 14 residues. CDR3 sequence reads: CASNPTGPNYGYTF. The CDR3 DNA reads TGTGCCAGCAACCCGACAGGACCTAACTATGGCTACACCTTC.